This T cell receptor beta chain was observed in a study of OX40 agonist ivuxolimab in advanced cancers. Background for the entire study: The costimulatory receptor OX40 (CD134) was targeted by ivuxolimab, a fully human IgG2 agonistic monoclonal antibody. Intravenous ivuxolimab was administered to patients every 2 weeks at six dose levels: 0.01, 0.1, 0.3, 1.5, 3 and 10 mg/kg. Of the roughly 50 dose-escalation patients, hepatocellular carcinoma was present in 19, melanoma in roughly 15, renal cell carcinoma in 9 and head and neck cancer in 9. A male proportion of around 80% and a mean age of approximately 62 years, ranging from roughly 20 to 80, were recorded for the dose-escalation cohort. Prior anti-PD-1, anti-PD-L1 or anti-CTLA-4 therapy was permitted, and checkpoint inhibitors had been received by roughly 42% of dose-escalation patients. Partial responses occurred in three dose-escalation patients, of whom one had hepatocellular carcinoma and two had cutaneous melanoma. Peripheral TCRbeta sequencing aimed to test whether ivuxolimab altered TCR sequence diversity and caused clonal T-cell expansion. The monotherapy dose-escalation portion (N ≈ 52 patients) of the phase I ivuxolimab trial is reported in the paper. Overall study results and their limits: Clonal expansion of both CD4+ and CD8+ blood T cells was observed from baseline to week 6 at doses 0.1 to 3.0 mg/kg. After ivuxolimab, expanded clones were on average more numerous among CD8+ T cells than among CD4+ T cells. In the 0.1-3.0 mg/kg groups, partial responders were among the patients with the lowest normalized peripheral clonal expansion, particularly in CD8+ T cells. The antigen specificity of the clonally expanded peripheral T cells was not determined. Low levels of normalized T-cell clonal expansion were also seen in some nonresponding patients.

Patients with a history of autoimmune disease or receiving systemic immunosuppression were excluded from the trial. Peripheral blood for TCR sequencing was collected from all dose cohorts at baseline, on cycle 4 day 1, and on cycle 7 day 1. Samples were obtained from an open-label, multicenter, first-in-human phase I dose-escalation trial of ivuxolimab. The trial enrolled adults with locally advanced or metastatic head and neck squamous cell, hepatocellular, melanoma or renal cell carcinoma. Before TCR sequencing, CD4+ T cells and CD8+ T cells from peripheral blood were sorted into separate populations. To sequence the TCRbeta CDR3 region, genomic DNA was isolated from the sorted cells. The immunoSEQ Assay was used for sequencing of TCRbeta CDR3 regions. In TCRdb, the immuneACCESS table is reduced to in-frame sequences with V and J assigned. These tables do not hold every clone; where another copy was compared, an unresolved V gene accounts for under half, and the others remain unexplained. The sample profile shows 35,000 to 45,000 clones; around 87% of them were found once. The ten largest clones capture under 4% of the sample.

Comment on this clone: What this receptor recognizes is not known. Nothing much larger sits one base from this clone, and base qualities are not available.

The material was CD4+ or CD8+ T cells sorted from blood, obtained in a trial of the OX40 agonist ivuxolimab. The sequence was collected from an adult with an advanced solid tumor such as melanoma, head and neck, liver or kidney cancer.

The CDR3: CASSNSGGAYGYTF. The nucleotide sequence reads as follows: TGTGCCAGTAGCAATTCAGGGGGGGCGTACGGCTACACCTTC. This receptor chain uses TRBV19 and TRBJ1-2, and 7 bases in between align with TRBD1. CDR1 and CDR2 are read off the germline V gene (reference sequence) as LNHDA and SQIVND. Its CDR3 holds 14 amino acids, cysteine through phenylalanine. Only the CDR3 part of the read is kept: 42 bases, read in frame from the first base. V lost 6 bases and J lost 8 bases, and the count of bases not matched to a germline gene is 12.